This entry is about one T cell receptor (beta chain). Its antigen is unidentified. The sample originates from a study of T cells in pancreatic ductal adenocarcinoma. Study-wide results and caveats: Mean clonality was about 0.12 in tumors and about 0.079 in blood, not significantly different. This surgical cohort overrepresents the minority presenting with early-stage disease. Tumor-versus-blood clonality comparisons may be biased toward lower tumor diversity.

V trimming: 4 bases; J trimming: 5 bases; junction bases outside the gene matches: 8. Germline CDR1 and CDR2: SGHTA and FQGTGA. The length of the CDR3 is 17 residues. Generated by immunoSEQ multiplex PCR, the TCRdb table keeps only in-frame clones and is missing some. The table shows roughly 100,000 clones, with roughly 96% occurring only once. Selected pancreatic ductal adenocarcinoma patients had undergone surgery without neoadjuvant therapy. The receptor was isolated from a human donor with pancreatic ductal adenocarcinoma. Sequencing was carried out using PBMCs. V and J are TRBV7-3 and TRBJ2-2; 12 nucleotides line up with TRBD1. The CDR3 region has the DNA TGTGCCAGCAGCTCGGGACAGGGGGCTTTGTGGACCGGGGAGCTGTTTTTT. Encoded protein: CASSSGQGALWTGELFF. The entire variable domain, with the rest obtained from reference TRBV7-3 and TRBJ2-2, is as follows: GAGVSQTPSNKVTEKGKYVELRCDPISGHTALYWYRQSLGQGPEFLIYFQGTGAADDSGLPNDRFFAVRPEGSVSTLKIQRTERGDSAVYLCASSSGQGALWTGELFFGEGSRLTVL.